The 8 T cell receptor beta chains listed next were all sequenced from one sample in a study of human T cells and chemical hapten exposure. MiXCR was run by TCRdb on the RACE reads, yielding one entry per CDR3 protein. The table records some 300,000 distinct CDR3 sequences, approximately 5% of them present only once. As for time point: pre-sensitization, week 0. The treatment was: therapeutic diphenylcyclopropenone sensitization with weekly scalp DPC. Sequencing used whole blood, obtained in connection with sensitization to the hapten diphenylcyclopropenone (DPC). These receptors came from a woman aged 18-29 years with alopecia areata. Some clones in this sample may be carry-over from other donors' samples.

This clonotype was picked up many times. The chain carries TRBV28 and TRBJ1-6; D is unclear. V was shortened by 7 bases and J by 9 bases, with 7 bases between the two germline ends. Germline V gene data show CDR1 as MDHEN and CDR2 as SYDVKM. The length of the CDR3 is 11 residues. The CDR3 nucleotides read TGTGCCAGCAAAGGGTCTTCACCCCTCCACTTT. Translated: CASKGSSPLHF.

The genes are TRBV2 and TRBJ2-1; D remains unclear. This CDR3 has 13 residues. The V end was cut by 8 bases, the J end by 0 bases, with 8 bases between. Looked up from germline, CDR1 is SNHLY and CDR2 is FYNNEI. CDR3 in amino acids: CASRSTSYNEQFF. Here the CDR3 DNA reads TGTGCCAGCCGTAGTACCTCCTACAATGAGCAGTTCTTC.

This clonotype was observed a few times. The V call is TRBV6-2 or TRBV6-3, the J call TRBJ2-7, with 7 positions matching TRBD1. Germline CDR1 is MNHEY and CDR2 is SVGEGT. This CDR3 contains 15 residues. V lost 6 bases, J lost 0 bases, and 8 bases stayed unmatched. This chain's CDR3 is CASSSGQESSYEQYF. CDR3 sequence (DNA): TGTGCCAGCAGCTCCGGACAGGAAAGCTCCTACGAGCAGTACTTC.

This clonotype was seen many times. The chain carries TRBV5-1 and TRBJ2-7, with 7 bases matching TRBD2. CDR3 length equals 14 residues. CDR1 and CDR2 from the germline V gene are SGHRS and YFSETQ. V shed 3 bases and J 6 bases; nucleotides not matched to a gene: 9. CDR3 nucleotides: TGCGCCAGCAGCTCCGGACTAGAGGTAGGCGAGCAGTACTTC. Translated, it gives CASSSGLEVGEQYF.

This clonotype has at least ten counts. The CDR3 DNA sequence: TGTGCCATTAGTCGGGATCAGCCCCAGCATTTT. Protein product: CAISRDQPQHF. The chain couples TRBV9 to TRBJ1-5; D remains ambiguous. V lost 9 bases and J lost 5, with 9 bases in between. CDR3 length equals 11 residues. From germline, CDR1 is SGDLS and CDR2 YYNGEE.

This clonotype was observed at least ten times. The chain joins TRBV5-4 to TRBJ2-3, with D tentatively TRBD1 (6 bases). CDR1 and CDR2 (germline): SGHNT, YYREEE (reference sequence). The germline V and J ends were trimmed by 4 bases and 1 base, with 10 bases remaining between them. This CDR3 spans 14 amino acids. CDR3 protein: CASSPDSGTDTQYF. CDR3 nucleotide sequence: TGTGCCAGCAGCCCGGACAGCGGCACAGATACGCAGTATTTT.

This clonotype was found a few times. CDR3 region: CSAKGTLPIGTSSSYEQYF. DNA of the CDR3: TGCAGTGCTAAAGGCACCCTCCCAATCGGGACGTCGAGCTCCTACGAGCAGTACTTC. The rearrangement joins TRBV20-1 to TRBJ2-7, with D perhaps matching TRBD1 or TRBD2 (5 bases each). Trimming cost V 4 bases and J 0 bases, with 28 bases left between them. Germline V gives CDR1 DFQATT, CDR2 SNEGSKA (reference sequence). The CDR3 has 19 amino acids.

This clonotype was detected a few times. The rearrangement joins TRBV12-3 or TRBV12-4 to TRBJ2-3; no firm D call. V was cut by 4 bases and J by 4 bases, with 6 bases left in between. The CDR3 contains 12 residues. The chain's CDR3 is CASSSTPDTQYF. As DNA, the CDR3 is TGTGCCAGCAGTTCAACTCCAGATACGCAGTATTTT.